This TCR beta chain was obtained from a study of blood T cells in healthy people across ages. V was clipped by 7 bases and J by 4 bases; unmatched bases: 12. This CDR3 is 15 amino acids long. Germline V gene data show CDR1 as MGHDK and CDR2 as SYGVNS. Turning to this clonotype: The antigen remains undetermined.

Per-sample yields of isolated PBMCs were at least 6 million. General study points: The fall in TCR beta diversity per million T cells was roughly linear with age.

The second PCR ran about 6 to 12 cycles with a sample-barcoded 5' primer and J-beta primers. Each CDR3 protein gets one entry after TCRdb re-called the 5' RACE reads with MiXCR. The top ten hold about an eighth of the sample, which has about a million distinct CDR3 sequences, roughly 52% seen once. This chain joins TRBV25-1 and TRBJ2-5; 7 positions agree with TRBD2. The origin of this receptor is a young man in good health. Sequencing input: blood. The CDR3 DNA sequence: TGTGCCAGCACCACTCGACTAGCAGGGCCAGAGACCCAGTACTTC. Translating it yields CASTTRLAGPETQYF. The full variable domain, completed using reference TRBV25-1 and TRBJ2-5, is EADIYQTPRYLVIGTGKKITLECSQTMGHDKMYWYQQDPGMELHLIHYSYGVNSTEKGDLSSESTVSRIRTEHFPLTLESARPSHTSQYLCASTTRLAGPETQYFGPGTRLLVL.